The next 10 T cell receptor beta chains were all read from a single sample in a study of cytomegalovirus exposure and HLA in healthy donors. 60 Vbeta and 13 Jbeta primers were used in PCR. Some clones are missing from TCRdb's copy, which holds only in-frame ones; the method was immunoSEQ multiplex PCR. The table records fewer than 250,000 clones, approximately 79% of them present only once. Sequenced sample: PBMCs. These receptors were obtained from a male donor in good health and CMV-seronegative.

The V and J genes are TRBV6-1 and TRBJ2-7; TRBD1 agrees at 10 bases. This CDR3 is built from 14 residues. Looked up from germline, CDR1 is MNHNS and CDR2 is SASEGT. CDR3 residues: CASGTGAGGYEQYF. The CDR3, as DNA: TGTGCAAGCGGGACAGGGGCCGGCGGATACGAGCAGTACTTC.

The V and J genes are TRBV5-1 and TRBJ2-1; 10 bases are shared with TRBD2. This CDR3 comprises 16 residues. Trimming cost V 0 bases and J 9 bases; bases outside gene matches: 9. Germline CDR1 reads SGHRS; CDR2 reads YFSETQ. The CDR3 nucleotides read TGCGCCAGCAGCTTGGATAACCTAGCGGGAGTCGGTGAGCAGTTCTTC. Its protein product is CASSLDNLAGVGEQFF.

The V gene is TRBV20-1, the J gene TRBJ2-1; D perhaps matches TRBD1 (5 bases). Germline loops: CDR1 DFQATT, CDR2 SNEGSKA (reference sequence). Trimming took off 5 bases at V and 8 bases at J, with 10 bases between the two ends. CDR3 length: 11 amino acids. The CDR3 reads CSASGFDEQFF. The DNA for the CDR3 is TGCAGTGCTTCAGGGTTTGATGAGCAGTTCTTC.

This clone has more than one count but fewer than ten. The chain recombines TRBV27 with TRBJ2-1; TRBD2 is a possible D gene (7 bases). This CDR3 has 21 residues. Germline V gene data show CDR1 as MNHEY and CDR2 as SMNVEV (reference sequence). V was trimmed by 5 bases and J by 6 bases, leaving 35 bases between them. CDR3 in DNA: TGTGCCAGCAGTGGGCGGGGCAGGGAGGGACGTCCCCGCGAAGGGGGCAATGAGCAGTTCTTC. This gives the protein CASSGRGREGRPREGGNEQFF.

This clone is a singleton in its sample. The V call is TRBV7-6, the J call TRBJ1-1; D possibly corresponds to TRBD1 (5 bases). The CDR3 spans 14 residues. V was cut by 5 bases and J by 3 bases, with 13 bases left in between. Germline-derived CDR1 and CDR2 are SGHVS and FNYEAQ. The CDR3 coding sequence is TGTGCCAGCAGCAAGGGGACGGGGGACACTGAAGCTTTCTTT. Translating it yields CASSKGTGDTEAFF.

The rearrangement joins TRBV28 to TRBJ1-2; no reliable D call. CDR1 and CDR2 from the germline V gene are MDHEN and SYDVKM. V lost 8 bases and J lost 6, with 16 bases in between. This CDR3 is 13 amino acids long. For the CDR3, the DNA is TGTGCCAGCGGTGTTGTGGTGGGCCATGGCTACACCTTC. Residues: CASGVVVGHGYTF.

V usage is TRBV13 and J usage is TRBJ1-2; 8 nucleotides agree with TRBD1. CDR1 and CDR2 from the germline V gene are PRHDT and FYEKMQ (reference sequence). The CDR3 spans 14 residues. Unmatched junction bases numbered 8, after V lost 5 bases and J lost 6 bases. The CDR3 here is CASSLTGGFDGYTF. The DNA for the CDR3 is TGTGCCAGCAGCCTAACAGGGGGATTCGATGGCTACACCTTC.

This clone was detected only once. CDR3 coding DNA: TGTGCCAGCAGCCCTGCGACTAGTAGCCTCTACAATGAGCAGTTCTTC. Translating it yields CASSPATSSLYNEQFF. V and J are TRBV7-2 and TRBJ2-1; the D gene is possibly TRBD2 (6 bases). Germline loops: CDR1 SGHTA, CDR2 FQGNSA. This CDR3 is 16 amino acids long. Deletions cut 5 bases from V and 3 bases from J, with 17 bases between.

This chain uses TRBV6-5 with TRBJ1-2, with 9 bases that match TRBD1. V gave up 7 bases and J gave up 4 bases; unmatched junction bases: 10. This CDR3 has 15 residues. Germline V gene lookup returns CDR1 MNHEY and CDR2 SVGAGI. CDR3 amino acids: CASTAPGTGSYGYTF. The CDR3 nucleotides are TGTGCCAGCACCGCCCCCGGGACAGGGTCCTATGGCTACACCTTC.

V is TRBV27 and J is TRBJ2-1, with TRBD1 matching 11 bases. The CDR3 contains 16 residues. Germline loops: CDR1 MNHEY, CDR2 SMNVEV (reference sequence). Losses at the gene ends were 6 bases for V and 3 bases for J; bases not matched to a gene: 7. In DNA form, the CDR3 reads TGTGCCAGCAGCTGGACAGGGGGCAGCTTCTACAATGAGCAGTTCTTC. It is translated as CASSWTGGSFYNEQFF.